A single sample gave rise to the 32 T cell receptor beta chains below, sequenced in a study of monozygotic twins with inflammatory bowel disease. TCRdb re-called the 5' RACE reads, yielding one record per CDR3 amino acid sequence without DNA. This sample contains about 380,000 distinct CDR3 sequences. Specimen: blood. These receptors came from a human donor with ulcerative colitis or Crohn's disease, or a healthy co-twin of an affected twin (not recorded which).

This rearrangement joins TRBV2 to TRBJ2-7; TCRdb's D gene call, TRBD2, goes unchecked for lack of DNA. The V gene's germline CDR1 is SNHLY and CDR2 FYNNEI. The length of the CDR3 is 18 residues. The CDR3 protein is CASSEEGWERGISYEQYF.

The V call is TRBV7-9, the J call TRBJ1-1. Germline V gene lookup returns CDR1 SEHNR and CDR2 FQNEAQ (reference sequence). This CDR3 spans 16 amino acids. CDR3: CASSFTYTDRNTEAFF.

The V and J genes are TRBV6-1 and TRBJ2-5; TCRdb's assignment of TRBD1 cannot be checked, as there is no DNA. CDR3 length equals 16 residues. Germline V lookup: CDR1 MNHNS, CDR2 SASEGT. CDR3 sequence reads: CASSTETEGYSGTQYF.

The chain combines TRBV6-1 with TRBJ2-3; lacking DNA, the TRBD1 call made by TCRdb goes unchecked. Germline CDR1 and CDR2: MNHNS and SASEGT. This CDR3 region has 15 residues. CDR3 amino acids: CASSQGALVTDTQYF.

The chain has TRBV20-1 and TRBJ2-7; TCRdb's assignment of TRBD1 cannot be checked, as there is no DNA. The CDR3 totals 15 residues. The V gene's germline CDR1 is DFQATT and CDR2 SNEGSKA (reference sequence). The CDR3 is CSAPSADSASYEQYF.

The rearrangement links TRBV7-9 to TRBJ1-3. This CDR3 is 17 amino acids long. Germline V lookup: CDR1 SEHNR, CDR2 FQNEAQ (reference sequence). The CDR3 loop reads CASSLAAKTVSGNTIYF.

The genes are TRBV6-2 or TRBV6-3 and TRBJ1-2. Germline-derived CDR1 and CDR2 are MNHEY and SVGEGT. The CDR3 length is 13 residues. The CDR3 protein is CASRRQLNYGYTF.

This chain joins TRBV7-2 and TRBJ2-3. This CDR3 spans 14 amino acids. CDR1 SGHTA and CDR2 FQGNSA come from the germline V gene. The CDR3 region is CASSLAKSTDTQYF.

The rearrangement uses TRBV5-1 and TRBJ2-3; there is no DNA to check the TCRdb D call of TRBD1. Germline V gives CDR1 SGHRS, CDR2 YFSETQ. There are 18 residues in the CDR3. The CDR3 protein is CASSPVPDGTGSTDTQYF.

CDR3 loop: CSVEDVGTGNYGYTF. This chain joins TRBV29-1 and TRBJ1-2; the TCRdb D gene call, TRBD1, has no DNA to confirm it. CDR1 is SQVTM and CDR2 is ANQGSEA in the germline V gene. This CDR3 comprises 15 residues. The full variable domain, its missing parts supplied by reference TRBV29-1 and TRBJ1-2, is SAVISQKPSRDICQRGTSLTIQCQVDSQVTMMFWYRQQPGQSLTLIATANQGSEATYESGFVIDKFPISRPNLTFSTLTVSNMSPEDSSIYLCSVEDVGTGNYGYTFGSGTRLTVV.

J is TRBJ1-2 and V is TRBV5-1. Germline CDR1 reads SGHRS; CDR2 reads YFSETQ. CDR3 length equals 13 residues. The CDR3 sequence: CASSLPGNYGYTF.

The V call is TRBV5-5, the J call TRBJ2-3; the TCRdb call, TRBD2, lacks DNA for checking. Looked up from germline, CDR1 is SGHKS and CDR2 is YYEKEE (reference sequence). The CDR3 has 15 amino acids. CDR3 in amino acids: CASRRGGGSTDTQYF.

V usage is TRBV4-1 and J usage is TRBJ1-2; TCRdb calls TRBD1, which cannot be checked without DNA. The CDR3 extends over 14 amino acids. Germline values: CDR1 MGHRA, CDR2 YSYEKL. The CDR3 reads CASSQDWGGNGYTF.

The chain combines TRBV27 with TRBJ2-7; as DNA is missing, the TRBD1 call by TCRdb cannot be tested. The CDR3 totals 14 residues. The germline V gene encodes CDR1 MNHEY and CDR2 SMNVEV (reference sequence). The CDR3: CASGGDRGSYEQYF.

The chain couples TRBV20-1 to TRBJ1-4; the TCRdb call, TRBD1, lacks DNA for checking. Germline assignment: CDR1 DFQATT and CDR2 SNEGSKA (reference sequence). The CDR3 sequence is 13 residues long. The CDR3 is CSALTGSDEKLFF.

J is TRBJ1-1 and V is TRBV6-5; there is no DNA to check the TCRdb D call of TRBD1. CDR1 and CDR2 from the germline V gene are MNHEY and SVGAGI. The CDR3 is 14 amino acids. Here the CDR3 reads CASSYGDRGQKAFF.

The gene calls are TRBV20-1 and TRBJ2-3; the D call of TRBD1 rests on TCRdb alone, since no DNA is present to check it. The CDR3 runs to 14 residues. Germline CDR1 and CDR2: DFQATT and SNEGSKA (reference sequence). The CDR3 here is CSALTGTSTDTQYF.

The J gene is TRBJ2-2, the V gene TRBV27; TCRdb's D gene call, TRBD1, goes unchecked for lack of DNA. CDR1 and CDR2 from the germline V gene are MNHEY and SMNVEV (reference sequence). This CDR3 is built from 13 residues. The CDR3 loop is CASSLAGPGELFF.

This rearrangement joins TRBV7-2 to TRBJ1-5; TCRdb's D gene call, TRBD1, goes unchecked for lack of DNA. The CDR3 length is 16 residues. Germline CDR1 SGHTA, CDR2 FQGNSA. The CDR3 spells CASSLWTGGPNQPQHF.

The chain carries TRBV5-1 and TRBJ1-5; TCRdb's D call of TRBD1 is untestable without DNA. Per germline, CDR1 SGHRS and CDR2 YFSETQ. The CDR3 has 14 amino acids. The CDR3 loop reads CASSLGQDTQPQHF.

This chain joins TRBV3-1 and TRBJ1-1; TCRdb indicates TRBD1, and absent DNA this call remains unverified. Germline V gene data show CDR1 as LGHDT and CDR2 as YNNKEL (reference sequence). The CDR3 consists of 13 residues. CDR3: CASSQQQGLKAFF.

This rearrangement joins TRBV4-3 to TRBJ2-5; lacking DNA, the TRBD1 call made by TCRdb goes unchecked. CDR1 and CDR2 (germline): LGHNA, YSLEER. This CDR3 contains 15 residues. The CDR3 reads CASSQDQGTGSTQHF.

This chain joins TRBV5-1 and TRBJ2-7; lacking DNA, the TRBD1 call made by TCRdb goes unchecked. There are 14 residues in the CDR3. In germline, CDR1 is SGHRS, CDR2 YFSETQ. CDR3 residues: CASSLQGPSYEQYF.

The chain couples TRBV20-1 to TRBJ2-5; TCRdb's assignment of TRBD2 cannot be checked, as there is no DNA. Germline CDR1 reads DFQATT; CDR2 reads SNEGSKA (reference sequence). The CDR3 loop spans 20 amino acids. CDR3 sequence: CSARVNRVTSGGPLAETQYF.

The gene calls are TRBV3-1 and TRBJ1-6; TCRdb reports TRBD1, a call that lacks DNA to check it against. The CDR3 runs 16 residues. Looked up from germline, CDR1 is LGHDT and CDR2 is YNNKEL (reference sequence). CDR3 region: CASSLGSGQGDSPLHF.

The CDR3 reads CASRRSGTTGQGSTDTQYF. The chain is built from TRBV11-2 and TRBJ2-3; without DNA, the TCRdb call of TRBD2 cannot be checked. The CDR3 covers 19 residues. CDR1 and CDR2 (germline): SGHAT, FQNNGV.

The rearrangement links TRBV7-2 to TRBJ1-2. CDR1 is SGHTA, CDR2 FQGNSA, per germline. The CDR3 has 14 amino acids. This CDR3 reads CASSLEGGNYGYTF. Full variable domain (remainder filled in from reference TRBV7-2 and TRBJ1-2): GAGVSQSPSNKVTEKGKDVELRCDPISGHTALYWYRQSLGQGLEFLIYFQGNSAPDKSGLPSDRFSAERTGGSVSTLTIQRTQQEDSAVYLCASSLEGGNYGYTFGSGTRLTVV.

This chain connects TRBV5-4 to TRBJ1-2. This CDR3 has 16 residues. Germline loops: CDR1 SGHNT, CDR2 YYREEE (reference sequence). The CDR3 spells CASSLAGGLAGRGYTF.

This chain joins TRBV28 and TRBJ2-1. The length of the CDR3 is 15 residues. Germline assignment: CDR1 MDHEN and CDR2 SYDVKM. The CDR3 spells CASSFSGFTYNEQFF.

The chain combines TRBV5-6 with TRBJ2-1; the TCRdb call, TRBD1, lacks DNA for checking. This CDR3 contains 15 residues. Germline CDR1 is SGHDT and CDR2 is YYEEEE. The CDR3 loop is CASILTGENYNEQFF.

The gene calls are TRBV5-4 and TRBJ1-1; TCRdb's assignment of TRBD1 cannot be checked, as there is no DNA. CDR1 is SGHNT and CDR2 is YYREEE in the germline V gene (reference sequence). CDR3 length equals 13 residues. The chain's CDR3 is CATATGGNTEAFF.

V gene TRBV6-5 combines with J gene TRBJ2-4; the D call of TRBD2 rests on TCRdb alone, since no DNA is present to check it. The CDR3 totals 16 residues. Germline V lookup: CDR1 MNHEY, CDR2 SVGAGI. The CDR3: CASSYSKARAKNIQYF.